The sequence of this T cell receptor beta chain was determined in a study of long-term antiretroviral therapy in people with HIV. All donors provided no fewer than one pre-ART and no fewer than two post-ART PBMC samples. Survey level was the resolution at which the v3.0 immunoSEQ assay ran. Using immunoSEQ multiplex PCR, the repertoire was profiled, and TCRdb retains in-frame clones only, with some absent. The sample lists almost 20,000 clones; 90% were seen once. The CDR3 consists of 14 residues. The V gene lost 3 bases and the J gene lost 5 bases, with 12 bases spanning the gap. Germline V gene data show CDR1 as LNHNV and CDR2 as YYDKDF (reference sequence). Findings of the study overall: Diversity went up after ART and still fell short of transplant donor controls. Pre-ART expanded TRB clones stayed dominant throughout, though often decreasing after ART. Blood collection from the mid-2000s to the late 2010s possibly occurred under older ART regimens.

On this clone: Antigen: not known.

The gene calls are TRBV15 and TRBJ2-3; no clear D. This clonotype was sampled from a woman aged 25 to 39 with HIV. This specimen consisted of unsorted PBMCs, obtained about 4.5 years before starting antiretroviral therapy. As DNA, the CDR3 is TGTGCCACCAGCAGGGACGGGTGGAAAGATACGCAGTATTTT. Its protein product is CATSRDGWKDTQYF.